What follows are 14 T cell receptor beta chains derived from one specimen sequenced in a study of T cell changes during pregnancy in multiple sclerosis. Repertoires were generated with immunoSEQ multiplex PCR, while TCRdb's copy carries only in-frame clones and drops some. The repertoire holds about 29,000 clones, with around 91% as singletons. The sample was CD8+ T cells from peripheral blood mononuclear cells, taken after pregnancy. The receptors derive from a female donor with multiple sclerosis, enrolled in a pregnancy study.

With regard to this clone: The junction shows a germline mismatch at one end, possibly a read error. The chain uses TRBV27 and TRBJ2-1; a possible D gene is TRBD1 (5 bases). There are 13 residues in the CDR3. From germline, CDR1 is MNHEY and CDR2 SMNVEV (reference sequence). This chain's CDR3 is CASSLSGLLSMIF. For the CDR3, the DNA is TGTGCCAGCAGTTTATCGGGGCTCCTATCTATGATCTTC.

V gene TRBV5-1 combines with J gene TRBJ2-7, with TRBD2 as a possible D gene (5 bases). Trimming took off 4 bases at V and 1 base at J, with 12 bases between the two ends. The CDR3 covers 14 residues. Germline V CDR1 and CDR2: SGHRS, YFSETQ. The CDR3 is CASSIQTGSYEQYF. In nucleotides, the CDR3 is TGCGCCAGCAGCATCCAGACGGGATCCTACGAGCAGTACTTC.

For the CDR3, the DNA is TGTGCCAGCAGACCTACAGGGGCTGGAAACACCATATATTTT. Amino acid sequence: CASRPTGAGNTIYF. The chain is built from TRBV28 and TRBJ1-3; TRBD1 matches 7 bases. The germline V gene encodes CDR1 MDHEN and CDR2 SYDVKM. The CDR3 loop spans 14 amino acids. V trimming: 6 bases; J trimming: 2 bases; junction bases outside the gene matches: 4.

This chain links TRBV6-5 with TRBJ2-4; D gene unclear. Germline CDR1 reads MNHEY; CDR2 reads SVGAGI. V shed 0 bases and J shed 0 bases, with 9 bases lying between them. This CDR3 is 16 amino acids long. CDR3 sequence (DNA): TGTGCCAGCAGTTACTCTTTCGGGTTAGCCAAAAACATTCAGTACTTC. As protein: CASSYSFGLAKNIQYF.

Only one count was recorded for this clone. The V and J genes are TRBV14 and TRBJ2-7, with unresolved D. Germline V gene data show CDR1 as SGHDN and CDR2 as FVKESK. Trimming removed 2 bases from V and 0 bases from J, with 8 bases in between. This CDR3 comprises 14 residues. The CDR3 bases are TGTGCCAGCAGCCAAACACAAATCTCCTACGAGCAGTACTTC. Protein product: CASSQTQISYEQYF.

The chain couples TRBV27 to TRBJ2-3; 9 nucleotides match TRBD1. This CDR3 is built from 15 residues. In germline, CDR1 is MNHEY, CDR2 SMNVEV (reference sequence). V gave up 5 bases and J gave up 6 bases; unmatched junction bases: 9. CDR3 protein: CASSLQGALYDTQYF. CDR3 coding DNA: TGTGCCAGCAGTCTACAGGGGGCCCTGTATGATACGCAGTATTTT.

This clone was seen only once. The chain couples TRBV6-1 to TRBJ2-3, with D possibly TRBD2 on 6 matching bases. The CDR3 runs 16 residues. Germline CDR1 MNHNS, CDR2 SASEGT. Trimming stripped 1 base from V and 0 bases from J, with 11 bases between. The CDR3 loop is CASSEVPGTSTDTQYF. Written as DNA, the CDR3 is TGTGCCAGCAGTGAAGTACCAGGGACTAGCACAGATACGCAGTATTTT.

The chain carries TRBV18 and TRBJ2-1; 10 nucleotides match TRBD2. Germline V gives CDR1 KGHSH, CDR2 LQKENI. V dropped 8 bases and J dropped 4; count of bases not matched to a gene: 8. This CDR3 comprises 15 residues. The CDR3 DNA reads TGTGCCAGCCACCCAAGAGCGGGAGGGTACAATGAGCAGTTCTTC. Protein: CASHPRAGGYNEQFF.

The J gene is TRBJ2-7, the V gene TRBV18; D gene ambiguous. CDR3 size: 14 residues. Germline CDR1 KGHSH, CDR2 LQKENI. V gave up 0 bases and J gave up 3 bases, with 9 bases separating them. The CDR3 sequence is CASSPPWQNYEQYF. The DNA of the CDR3 is TGTGCCAGCTCACCACCGTGGCAGAACTACGAGCAGTACTTC. The complete variable domain, with remaining parts taken from reference TRBV18 and TRBJ2-7, reads NAGVMQNPRHLVRRRGQEARLRCSPMKGHSHVYWYRQLPEEGLKFMVYLQKENIIDESGMPKERFSAEFPKEGPSILRIQQVVRGDSAAYFCASSPPWQNYEQYFGPGTRLTVT.

The V call is TRBV7-9, the J call TRBJ2-3; 14 bases map to TRBD2. The germline CDR1 and CDR2 sequences are SEHNR and FQNEAQ (reference sequence). The CDR3 totals 16 residues. Trimming took 4 bases from V and 3 from J; bases not matched to a gene: 3. This CDR3 reads CASSSGLAGDTDTQYF. The DNA of the CDR3 is TGTGCCAGCAGCTCGGGACTAGCGGGAGATACAGATACGCAGTATTTT.

The chain is built from TRBV7-9 and TRBJ2-7; 8 bases line up with TRBD2. V trimming: 5 bases; J trimming: 3 bases; junction bases outside the gene matches: 9. This CDR3 contains 15 residues. The germline CDR1 and CDR2 sequences are SEHNR and FQNEAQ (reference sequence). The CDR3 loop reads CASSTTSGAFYEQYF. In DNA, the CDR3 is TGTGCCAGCAGCACCACTAGCGGCGCCTTCTACGAGCAGTACTTC.

The rearrangement uses TRBV4-2 and TRBJ2-7; 7 bases align to TRBD2. Germline CDR1 reads LGHNA; CDR2 reads YNFKEQ. With V trimmed by 2 bases and J by 2 bases, 12 bases remained unmatched. The CDR3 sequence is 17 residues long. The CDR3 bases are TGTGCCAGCAGCCAATCACCTCCGGCTACTAGCGCCTACGAGCAGTACTTC. It codes for CASSQSPPATSAYEQYF.

The chain carries TRBV9 and TRBJ2-5, with 14 bases aligning to TRBD2. V was clipped by 5 bases and J by 5 bases; unmatched bases: 5. The CDR3 is made up of 15 amino acids. CDR1 and CDR2 from the germline V gene are SGDLS and YYNGEE. The CDR3 reads CASSKTSGRGETQYF. CDR3 nucleotides: TGTGCCAGCAGTAAGACTAGCGGGAGGGGGGAGACCCAGTACTTC.

V and J are TRBV7-9 and TRBJ2-1, with D uncertain. CDR1 and CDR2 from the germline V gene are SEHNR and FQNEAQ (reference sequence). The length of the CDR3 is 14 residues. V gave up 5 bases and J gave up 0 bases, with 8 bases separating them. CDR3 in amino acids: CASSADSSYNEQFF. The CDR3 DNA follows: TGTGCCAGCAGCGCGGATAGCTCCTACAATGAGCAGTTCTTC.